This T cell receptor beta chain was recovered during a study of shared clonotypes between healthy human individuals. Findings of the study overall: Generally, naive subsets came out with larger estimated richness than memory subsets. Clonotypes shared by all four sorted-subset donors had higher generation probabilities than non-shared clonotypes.

Germline CDR1 and CDR2: SGDLS and YYNGEE. The CDR3 is 15 residues long. Between the trimmed V and J ends, which lost 0 bases and 0 bases, there was a span of 10 bases. In the case of this clone: Its specificity is not known.

The donor cohort consisted entirely of Caucasian adults residing in Nashville, Tennessee. Only in-frame clones appear in the TCRdb table, and some are missing; sequencing was by immunoSEQ multiplex PCR. The repertoire includes around 2,000,000 clones, approximately 95% of them detected once, and 0.13% sits in the top ten. V is TRBV9 and J is TRBJ2-7; D uncertain. The TCR originated in a man between 18 and 29 years old in good health. Sequencing input: naive CD4+ T cells sorted from blood. The sample's subset: CD45RA+ positively selected. CDR3 bases: TGTGCCAGCAGCGTAGGCAGGAAGGGCTCCTACGAGCAGTACTTC. Translated, it gives CASSVGRKGSYEQYF.